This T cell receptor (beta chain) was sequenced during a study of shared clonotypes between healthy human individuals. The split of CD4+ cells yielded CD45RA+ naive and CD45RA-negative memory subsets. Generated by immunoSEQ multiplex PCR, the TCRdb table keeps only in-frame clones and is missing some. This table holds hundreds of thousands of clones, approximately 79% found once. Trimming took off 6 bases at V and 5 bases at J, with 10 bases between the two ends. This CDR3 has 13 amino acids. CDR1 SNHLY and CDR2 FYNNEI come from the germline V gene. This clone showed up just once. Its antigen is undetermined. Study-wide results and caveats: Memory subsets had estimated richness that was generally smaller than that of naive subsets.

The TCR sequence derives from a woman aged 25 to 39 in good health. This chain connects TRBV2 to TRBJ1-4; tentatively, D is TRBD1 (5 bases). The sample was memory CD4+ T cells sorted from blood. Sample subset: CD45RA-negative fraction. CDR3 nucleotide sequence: TGTGCCAGCAGGTTCAGGGAAAATGAAAAACTGTTTTTT. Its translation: CASRFRENEKLFF.